These T cell receptor beta chains were read from a single sample in a study of vaccination and CD4 T cells after COVID-19. MiXCR, run by TCRdb on the PCR reads, gives a single entry per CDR3 protein. The table shows tens of thousands of distinct CDR3 sequences, with about three fifths occurring only once. For these receptors, no antigen is known. The specimen was CD4+ T cells from blood, cultured in vitro. The source of these receptors is a human donor who had recovered from COVID-19. The CDR3 runs from the conserved cysteine through the conserved F or W. D genes are given only for firm matches. A row's size may be missing; if present it is once, few, many or a size class.

j_gene	abundance	v_gene	d_gene	len	CDR3aa	CDR3nt
TRBJ2-7	NA	TRBV20-1	NA	13	CSARRDGTYEQYF	TGCAGTGCTAGACGCGACGGAACCTACGAGCAGTACTTC
TRBJ2-5	NA	TRBV19	TRBD1	16	CASSKPSGGGKETQYF	TGTGCCAGTAGCAAACCCTCAGGGGGCGGAAAGGAGACCCAGTACTTC
TRBJ1-6	once	TRBV2	NA	13	CVSSESRDSPLHF	TGTGTCAGCAGTGAATCCAGGGATTCACCCCTCCACTTT
TRBJ1-2	NA	TRBV7-2	NA	13	CASSLDPLDGYTF	TGTGCCAGCAGCTTGGACCCCTTGGATGGCTACACCTTC
TRBJ1-3	NA	TRBV4-3	NA	15	CASSQGWADGNTIYF	TGCGCCAGCAGCCAAGGATGGGCCGACGGAAACACCATATATTTT
TRBJ1-5	few	TRBV30	NA	13	CAWSRGRDQPQHF	TGTGCCTGGAGTAGGGGTCGGGATCAGCCCCAGCATTTT
TRBJ2-7	NA	TRBV21-1	NA	16	CASSKVDLIRGYEQYF	TGTGCCAGCAGCAAAGTGGATCTCATCAGGGGCTACGAGCAGTACTTC
TRBJ1-2	NA	TRBV10-3	TRBD1	17	CAIRKLGQGKSGYGYTF	TGTGCCATCAGGAAACTGGGACAGGGTAAGAGCGGCTATGGCTACACCTTC
TRBJ2-2	NA	TRBV15	NA	15	CATSKGGQSGGELFF	TGTGCCACCAGCAAAGGCGGCCAGTCGGGCGGGGAGCTGTTTTTT
TRBJ1-5	few	TRBV12-3/TRBV12-4	NA	15	CASRIGLPSGQPQHF	TGTGCCAGCAGGATCGGACTCCCGTCAGGTCAGCCCCAGCATTTT
TRBJ2-5	NA	TRBV19	NA	14	CASSMDRSQETQYF	TGTGCCAGTAGTATGGACAGATCCCAAGAGACCCAGTACTTC
TRBJ1-2	NA	TRBV7-6	NA	15	CASSPAEGGRNGYTF	TGTGCCAGCAGCCCCGCGGAGGGGGGTAGGAATGGCTACACCTTC
TRBJ2-7	NA	TRBV6-5	TRBD2	16	CASSYSTSGTRYEQYF	TGTGCCAGCAGTTACTCGACTAGCGGGACTCGCTACGAGCAGTACTTC
TRBJ1-1	NA	TRBV5-1	NA	12	CASSLGRFEAFF	TGCGCCAGCAGCTTGGGGAGGTTTGAAGCTTTCTTT
TRBJ2-2	few	TRBV19	TRBD1	18	CASSMVTRGQIKAGELFF	TGTGCCAGCAGTATGGTAACAAGGGGGCAAATTAAGGCCGGGGAGCTGTTTTTT
TRBJ1-2	NA	TRBV19	NA	16	CASTTGWSQGNYGYTF	TGTGCCAGTACCACGGGCTGGTCCCAGGGAAACTATGGCTACACCTTC
TRBJ2-5	NA	TRBV7-9	TRBD1	17	CASSFSLGTGTEETQYF	TGTGCCAGCAGCTTTAGCCTAGGGACAGGGACTGAAGAGACCCAGTACTTC
TRBJ1-1	NA	TRBV24-1	TRBD1	15	CATSDSGQGKGEAFF	TGTGCCACCAGTGATTCGGGACAGGGTAAGGGTGAAGCTTTCTTT
TRBJ2-7	NA	TRBV28	TRBD1	14	CASSLGDRDYEQYF	TGTGCCAGCAGCTTAGGGGACAGAGACTACGAGCAGTACTTC
TRBJ1-1	NA	TRBV7-2	TRBD1	14	CASSWTGTGTEAFF	TGTGCCAGCAGCTGGACAGGGACGGGCACTGAAGCTTTCTTT
TRBJ1-2	few	TRBV27	NA	13	CASTPGQGGGYTF	TGTGCCAGCACTCCCGGGCAGGGAGGAGGCTACACCTTC
TRBJ1-5	NA	TRBV5-1	NA	13	CASSVEVDQPQHF	TGCGCCAGCAGTGTCGAGGTGGATCAGCCCCAGCATTTT
TRBJ2-5	NA	TRBV6-5	NA	16	CASSYGRATSRGTQYF	TGTGCCAGCAGTTACGGCAGGGCCACATCCAGGGGGACCCAGTACTTC
TRBJ1-1	NA	TRBV6-1	NA	12	CASSAEDTEAFF	TGTGCCAGCAGTGCCGAGGACACTGAAGCTTTCTTT
TRBJ1-6	NA	TRBV20-1	NA	15	CSARAFPSYNSPLHF	TGCAGTGCTCGGGCATTTCCCTCCTATAATTCACCCCTCCACTTT
TRBJ1-2	few	TRBV5-1	NA	14	CASSLGQSHYGYTF	TGCGCCAGCAGCTTGGGGCAGAGTCACTATGGCTACACCTTC
TRBJ2-2	NA	TRBV12-3/TRBV12-4	TRBD1	15	CASRPGQVNTGELFF	TGTGCCAGCAGACCGGGACAGGTGAACACCGGGGAGCTGTTTTTT
TRBJ1-4	once	TRBV6-2/TRBV6-3	NA	15	CASSRDTLPNEKLFF	TGTGCCAGCAGCCGGGACACGCTGCCAAATGAAAAACTGTTTTTT
TRBJ1-1	NA	TRBV12-3/TRBV12-4	TRBD1	15	CASTLRTGMNTEAFF	TGTGCCAGCACCCTGAGGACAGGGATGAACACTGAAGCTTTCTTT
TRBJ2-2	few	TRBV12-3/TRBV12-4	TRBD2	14	CASSPAGRTGELFF	TGTGCCAGCAGTCCAGCGGGACGAACCGGGGAGCTGTTTTTT
TRBJ2-5	NA	TRBV20-1	NA	16	CSARDYRRQARETQYF	TGCAGTGCTAGAGATTATCGCAGACAGGCTCGTGAGACCCAGTACTTC
TRBJ2-7	few	TRBV20-1	TRBD2	17	CSARRSSGSYRGGEQYF	TGCAGTGCCCGGCGGTCTAGCGGGAGTTATCGAGGTGGCGAGCAGTACTTC
TRBJ1-6	NA	TRBV30	NA	13	CAWSVGANSPLHF	TGTGCCTGGAGTGTTGGGGCAAATTCACCCCTCCACTTT
TRBJ1-2	NA	TRBV6-2/TRBV6-3	NA	11	CASSYLYGYTF	TGTGCCAGCAGTTACCTCTATGGCTACACCTTC
TRBJ2-3	NA	TRBV15	TRBD2	16	CATSRVDGRPPDTQYF	TGTGCCACCAGCAGAGTGGACGGGAGGCCCCCAGATACGCAGTATTTT
TRBJ1-5	NA	TRBV28	NA	15	CASSPPVGANQPQHF	TGTGCCAGCAGCCCACCGGTGGGTGCAAATCAGCCCCAGCATTTT
TRBJ2-1	NA	TRBV11-3	TRBD1	15	CASSSGQGSYNEQFF	TGTGCCAGCAGCTCGGGACAGGGGTCCTACAATGAGCAGTTCTTC